A selection of T cell receptor beta chains follows, all from one sample in a study of a mutant IDH1 vaccine in newly diagnosed glioma. Here immunoSEQ multiplex PCR was the method, and the copy in TCRdb shows in-frame clones only, minus some. The sample holds approximately 88,000 clones, about 80% seen once. Sequenced material: PBMCs, taken from a glioma patient treated with radiotherapy, temozolomide or both. All receptors derive from a man aged 35 to 55 with glioma. The CDR3 runs from the conserved cysteine through the conserved F or W. Each record gives: CDR3 DNA, CDR3 protein, V gene, D gene, J gene, clone size. A D gene is named only where the DNA matches it firmly. Rows give clone size only sometimes, using once, few, many, or a class for an expanded clone.

DNA: TGTGCCAGCAGCTCGACAGGTGCCGGAGGAAACACCATATATTTT
CDR3: CASSSTGAGGNTIYF
V: TRBV2
D: .
J: TRBJ1-3
size: .

DNA: TGTGCCAGCAGCAGGCACGGGACCCAGTACTTC
CDR3: CASSRHGTQYF
V: TRBV21-1
D: .
J: TRBJ2-5
size: .

DNA: TGCGCCAGCAGCCAAGACGACGCCGGGGAGCTGTTTTTT
CDR3: CASSQDDAGELFF
V: TRBV4-3
D: .
J: TRBJ2-2
size: .

DNA: TGCGCCAGCAGCTTGGGGGGGACAGTGAACACTGAAGCTTTCTTT
CDR3: CASSLGGTVNTEAFF
V: TRBV5-1
D: TRBD1
J: TRBJ1-1
size: .

DNA: TGTGCCAGCAGCTTATGGGGCGGGAGAGGTTACGAGCAGTACTTC
CDR3: CASSLWGGRGYEQYF
V: TRBV13
D: TRBD2
J: TRBJ2-7
size: .

DNA: TGTGCCAGCAGTGAATATGAGAGGGGGAATTCACCCCTCCACTTT
CDR3: CASSEYERGNSPLHF
V: TRBV25-1
D: .
J: TRBJ1-6
size: .

DNA: TGTGCCAGCAGCTTTATGGTCGTTGGGGTAGTTTACGAGCAGTACTTC
CDR3: CASSFMVVGVVYEQYF
V: TRBV5-8
D: .
J: TRBJ2-7
size: .

DNA: TGCGCCAGCAGCCAAGGAAGGGGGCCCTACGAGCAGTACTTC
CDR3: CASSQGRGPYEQYF
V: TRBV4-3
D: TRBD1
J: TRBJ2-7
size: .

DNA: TGTGCCAGCCCGGGGGAGGACAGCTCAGATACGCAGTATTTT
CDR3: CASPGEDSSDTQYF
V: TRBV5-4
D: .
J: TRBJ2-3
size: .

DNA: TGTGCCAGCAGCTTGTGGGGCAGATCTAATCAGCCCCAGCATTTT
CDR3: CASSLWGRSNQPQHF
V: TRBV5-6
D: .
J: TRBJ1-5
size: .

DNA: TGCGCCAGCAGCTTCGAGACAGCGAACACCGGGGAGCTGTTTTTT
CDR3: CASSFETANTGELFF
V: TRBV5-1
D: .
J: TRBJ2-2
size: .

DNA: TGTGCCACAAAAAGCAGGTCGGGATTGACAGATACGCAGTATTTT
CDR3: CATKSRSGLTDTQYF
V: TRBV19
D: .
J: TRBJ2-3
size: .

DNA: TGTGCCAGCATAAGGGCGGGAGGTAGCACCGGGGAGCTGTTTTTT
CDR3: CASIRAGGSTGELFF
V: TRBV28
D: TRBD2
J: TRBJ2-2
size: .

DNA: TGCGCCAGCAGCAAAGCAAATTCGGGGGCCTACGAGCAGTACTTC
CDR3: CASSKANSGAYEQYF
V: TRBV5-1
D: .
J: TRBJ2-7
size: once

DNA: TGCGCCAGCAGCTTGGCCACCCGTCAAGGCGCAGATACGCAGTATTTT
CDR3: CASSLATRQGADTQYF
V: TRBV5-1
D: .
J: TRBJ2-3
size: once

DNA: TGCGCCAGCAGCCCTGGGACTAGCGGGGGGCTCACCGGGGAGCTGTTTTTT
CDR3: CASSPGTSGGLTGELFF
V: TRBV5-1
D: TRBD2
J: TRBJ2-2
size: .

DNA: TGTGCCAGCAGTGAAAGGGGCGGACAGGACTACAATGAGCAGTTCTTC
CDR3: CASSERGGQDYNEQFF
V: TRBV25-1
D: TRBD1
J: TRBJ2-1
size: .